Presented here are 5 T cell receptor beta chains from one specimen sequenced in a study of glioma-infiltrating T cells after dendritic cell vaccination. Time point denoted: after dendritic cell vaccination, including at tumor progression/relapse. Assay: immunoSEQ multiplex PCR; the TCRdb copy retains only in-frame clones and omits some. In the table there are about 90,000 clones, around four fifths of which are singletons. This material consisted of blood, taken after dendritic cell vaccination. The receptor source for this set is a human donor with glioblastoma.

This chain connects TRBV27 to TRBJ2-7, with D uncertain. In germline, CDR1 is MNHEY, CDR2 SMNVEV (reference sequence). The V end lost 0 bases, the J end lost 2 bases, and 8 bases lay between the germline ends. This CDR3 spans 14 amino acids. The CDR3 sequence is CASSLSKQAYEQYF. The CDR3 DNA reads as TGTGCCAGCAGTTTATCGAAGCAGGCCTACGAGCAGTACTTC.

This sequence joins TRBV5-1 and TRBJ2-3; TRBD2 agrees at 7 bases. Germline V gene data show CDR1 as SGHRS and CDR2 as YFSETQ. The V gene end was trimmed by 0 bases and the J gene end by 2 bases; junction bases not matched to a gene: 9. The CDR3 extends over 17 amino acids. CDR3 in DNA: TGCGCCAGCAGCTTGGGGGATCTAGCGGACTACACAGATACGCAGTATTTT. It codes for CASSLGDLADYTDTQYF. The full variable domain, with the rest looked up from reference TRBV5-1 and TRBJ2-3, is KAGVTQTPRYLIKTRGQQVTLSCSPISGHRSVSWYQQTPGQGLQFLFEYFSETQRNKGNFPGRFSGRQFSNSRSEMNVSTLELGDSALYLCASSLGDLADYTDTQYFGPGTRLTVL.

The rearrangement uses TRBV11-2 and TRBJ2-5, with 8 bases fitting TRBD1. This CDR3 spans 14 amino acids. The V gene's germline CDR1 is SGHAT and CDR2 FQNNGV. V shed 5 bases, J shed 4 bases, and the junction held 6 bases outside the gene matches. The CDR3 DNA reads as TGTGCCAGCAGCCTGACAGGGGAGGCAGAGACCCAGTACTTC. This sequence encodes CASSLTGEAETQYF.

This rearrangement joins TRBV29-1 to TRBJ2-3, with TRBD2 identical over 12 bases. Trimming cost V 6 bases and J 3 bases; bases outside gene matches: 4. CDR3 length equals 14 residues. Germline V lookup: CDR1 SQVTM, CDR2 ANQGSEA. The CDR3 region has the DNA TGCAGCGTCCGACTAGCGGGGGCAACAGATACGCAGTATTTT. Protein sequence: CSVRLAGATDTQYF.

The chain uses TRBV11-2 and TRBJ1-2; D may be TRBD1 (6 bases). The V end was cut by 0 bases, the J end by 2 bases, with 7 bases between. The CDR3 is 14 amino acids. The germline V gene encodes CDR1 SGHAT and CDR2 FQNNGV. CDR3 loop: CASSLETGNYGYTF. CDR3 bases: TGTGCCAGCAGCTTAGAAACAGGGAACTATGGCTACACCTTC.